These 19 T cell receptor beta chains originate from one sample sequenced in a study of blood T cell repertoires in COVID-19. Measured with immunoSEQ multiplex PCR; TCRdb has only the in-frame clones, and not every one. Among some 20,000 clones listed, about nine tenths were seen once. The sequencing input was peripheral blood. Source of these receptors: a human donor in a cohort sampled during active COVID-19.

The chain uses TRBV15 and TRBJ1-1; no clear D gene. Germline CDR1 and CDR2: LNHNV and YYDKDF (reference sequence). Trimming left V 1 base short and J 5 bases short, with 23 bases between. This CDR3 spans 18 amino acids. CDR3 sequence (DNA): TGTGCCACCAGCAGAGTTGGTTTCGGACGGACTGGTAGGACTGAAGCTTTCTTT. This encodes CATSRVGFGRTGRTEAFF.

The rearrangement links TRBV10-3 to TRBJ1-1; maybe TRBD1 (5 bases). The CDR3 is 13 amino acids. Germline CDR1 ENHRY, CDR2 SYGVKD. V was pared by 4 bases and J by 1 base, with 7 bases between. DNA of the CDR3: TGTGCCATCAGTGTTCAGGGGAACACTGAAGCTTTCTTT. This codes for CAISVQGNTEAFF.

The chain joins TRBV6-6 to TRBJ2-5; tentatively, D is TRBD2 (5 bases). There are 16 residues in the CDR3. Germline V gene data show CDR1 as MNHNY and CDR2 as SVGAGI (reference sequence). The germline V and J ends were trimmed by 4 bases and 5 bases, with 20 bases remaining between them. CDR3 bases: TGTGCCAGCAGTTTTCGTAAGAGGGTTACGGGGGAGACCCAGTACTTC. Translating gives CASSFRKRVTGETQYF.

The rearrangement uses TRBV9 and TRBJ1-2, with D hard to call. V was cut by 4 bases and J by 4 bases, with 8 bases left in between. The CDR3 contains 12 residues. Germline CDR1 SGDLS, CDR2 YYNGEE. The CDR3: CASSPALYGYTF. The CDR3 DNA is TGTGCCAGCAGCCCCGCGCTCTATGGCTACACCTTC.

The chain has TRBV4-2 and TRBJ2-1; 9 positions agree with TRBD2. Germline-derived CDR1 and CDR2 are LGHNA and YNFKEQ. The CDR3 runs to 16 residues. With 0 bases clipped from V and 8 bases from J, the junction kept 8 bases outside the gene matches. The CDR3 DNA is TGTGCCAGCAGCCAAGAACCGGCGGGAGGGCCGGATGAGCAGTTCTTC. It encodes CASSQEPAGGPDEQFF.

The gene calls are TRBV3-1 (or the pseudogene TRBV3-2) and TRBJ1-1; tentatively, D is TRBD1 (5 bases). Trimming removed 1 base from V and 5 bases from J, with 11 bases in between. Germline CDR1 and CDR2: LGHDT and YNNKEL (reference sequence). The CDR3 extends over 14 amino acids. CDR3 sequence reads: CASSQGGGATEAFF. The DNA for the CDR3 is TGTGCCAGCAGCCAAGGGGGAGGGGCGACTGAAGCTTTCTTT.

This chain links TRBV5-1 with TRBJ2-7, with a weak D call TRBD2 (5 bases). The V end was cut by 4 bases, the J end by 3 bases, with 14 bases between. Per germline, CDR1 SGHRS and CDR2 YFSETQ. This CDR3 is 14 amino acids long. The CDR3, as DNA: TGCGCCAGCAGCCCTACCGGGAACCACTACGAGCAGTACTTC. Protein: CASSPTGNHYEQYF.

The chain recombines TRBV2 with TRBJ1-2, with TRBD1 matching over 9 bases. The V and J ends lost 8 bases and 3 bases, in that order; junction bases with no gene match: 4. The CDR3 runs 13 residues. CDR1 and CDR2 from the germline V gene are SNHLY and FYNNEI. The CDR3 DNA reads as TGTGCCAGCCAGGGGACAGGGCACTATGGCTACACCTTC. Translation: CASQGTGHYGYTF.

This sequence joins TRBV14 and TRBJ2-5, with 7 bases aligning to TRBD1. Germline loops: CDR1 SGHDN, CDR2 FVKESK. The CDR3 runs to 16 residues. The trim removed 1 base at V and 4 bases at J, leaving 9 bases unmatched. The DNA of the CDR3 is TGTGCCAGCAGCCAAGTAGGCCAGGGGGTGAGAGAGACCCAGTACTTC. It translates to CASSQVGQGVRETQYF.

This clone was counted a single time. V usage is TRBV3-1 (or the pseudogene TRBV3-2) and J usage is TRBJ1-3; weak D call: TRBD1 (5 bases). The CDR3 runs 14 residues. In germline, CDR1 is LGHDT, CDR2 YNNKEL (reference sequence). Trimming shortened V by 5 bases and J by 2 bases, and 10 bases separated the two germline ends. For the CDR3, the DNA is TGTGCCAGCAGCTTTGGGGCCCCTGGAAACACCATATATTTT. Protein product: CASSFGAPGNTIYF.

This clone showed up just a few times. The CDR3 DNA follows: TGTGCCAGCAGTAAGAACCCTATGGTTAATTCACCCCTCCACTTT. Translation gives CASSKNPMVNSPLHF. The chain couples TRBV6-5 to TRBJ1-6; unclear D gene. Trimming removed 5 bases from V and 6 bases from J, with 14 bases in between. Per germline, CDR1 MNHEY and CDR2 SVGAGI. The CDR3 has 15 amino acids.

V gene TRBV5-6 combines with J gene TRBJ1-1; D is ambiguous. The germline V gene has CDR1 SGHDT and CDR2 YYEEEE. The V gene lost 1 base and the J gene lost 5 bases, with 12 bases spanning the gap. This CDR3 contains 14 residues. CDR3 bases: TGTGCCAGCAGCTTGATGACGCTCGGGACTGAAGCTTTCTTT. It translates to CASSLMTLGTEAFF.

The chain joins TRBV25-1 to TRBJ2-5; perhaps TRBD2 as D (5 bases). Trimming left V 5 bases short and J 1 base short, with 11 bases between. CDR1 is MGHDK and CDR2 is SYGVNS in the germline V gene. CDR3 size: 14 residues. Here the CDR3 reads CASSSDRGQETQYF. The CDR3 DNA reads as TGTGCCAGCAGTTCTGACCGGGGCCAAGAGACCCAGTACTTC. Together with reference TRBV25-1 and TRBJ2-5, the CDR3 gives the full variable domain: EADIYQTPRYLVIGTGKKITLECSQTMGHDKMYWYQQDPGMELHLIHYSYGVNSTEKGDLSSESTVSRIRTEHFPLTLESARPSHTSQYLCASSSDRGQETQYFGPGTRLLVL.

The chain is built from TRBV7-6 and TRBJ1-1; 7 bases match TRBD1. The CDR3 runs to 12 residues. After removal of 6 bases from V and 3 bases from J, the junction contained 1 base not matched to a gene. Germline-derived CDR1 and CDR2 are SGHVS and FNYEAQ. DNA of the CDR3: TGTGCCAGCAGTCAGGGGGACACTGAAGCTTTCTTT. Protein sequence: CASSQGDTEAFF.

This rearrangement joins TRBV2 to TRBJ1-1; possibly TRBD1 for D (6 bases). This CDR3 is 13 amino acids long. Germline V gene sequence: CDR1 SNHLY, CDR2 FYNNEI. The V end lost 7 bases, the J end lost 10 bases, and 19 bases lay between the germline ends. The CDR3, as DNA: TGTGCCAGCACCCGACAGGTCCCCACTTCAGCTTTCTTT. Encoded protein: CASTRQVPTSAFF. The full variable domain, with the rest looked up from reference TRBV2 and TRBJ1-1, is EPEVTQTPSHQVTQMGQEVILRCVPISNHLYFYWYRQILGQKVEFLVSFYNNEISEKSEIFDDQFSVERPDGSNFTLKIRSTKLEDSAMYFCASTRQVPTSAFFGQGTRLTVV.

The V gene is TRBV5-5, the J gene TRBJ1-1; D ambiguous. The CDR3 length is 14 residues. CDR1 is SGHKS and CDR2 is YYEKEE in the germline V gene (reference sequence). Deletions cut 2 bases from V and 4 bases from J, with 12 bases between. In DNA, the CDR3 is TGTGCCAGCAGCTTTTGGCAGGATGGCACTGAAGCTTTCTTT. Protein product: CASSFWQDGTEAFF.

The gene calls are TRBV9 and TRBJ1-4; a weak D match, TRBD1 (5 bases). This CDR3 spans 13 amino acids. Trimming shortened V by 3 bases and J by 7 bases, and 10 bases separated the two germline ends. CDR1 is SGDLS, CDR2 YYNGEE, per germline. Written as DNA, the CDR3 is TGTGCCAGCAGCGAAGGACACGGTGAAAAACTGTTTTTT. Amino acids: CASSEGHGEKLFF.

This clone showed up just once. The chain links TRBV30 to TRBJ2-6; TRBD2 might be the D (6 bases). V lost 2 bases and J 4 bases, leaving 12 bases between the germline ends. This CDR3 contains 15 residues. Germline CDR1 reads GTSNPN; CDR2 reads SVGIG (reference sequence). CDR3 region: CAWSPGGSGANVLTF. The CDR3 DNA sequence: TGTGCCTGGAGTCCTGGGGGGTCCGGGGCCAACGTCCTGACTTTC.

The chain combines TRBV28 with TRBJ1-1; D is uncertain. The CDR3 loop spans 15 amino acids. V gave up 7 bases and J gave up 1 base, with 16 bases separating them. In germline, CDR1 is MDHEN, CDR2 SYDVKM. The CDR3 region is CASIQSTARNTEAFF. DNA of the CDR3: TGTGCCAGCATTCAATCGACGGCTAGGAACACTGAAGCTTTCTTT.